The source of this T cell receptor (beta chain) is a study of identical twins. Broader study findings: Monozygotic twins shared more out-of-frame TCR alpha than recombination models predicted. Twins' excess sharing was less marked for out-of-frame beta sequences. Memory repertoires lacked the insertion deficit that abundant cord blood beta clonotypes showed.

A remark on this clonotype: What it binds is not known.

It was template switching that added a universal primer site, and there were unique molecular identifiers on the cDNA. TCRdb reprocessed the 5' RACE reads via MiXCR and lists one record per CDR3 protein. The repertoire consists of around 1.7 million distinct CDR3 sequences, with roughly a third occurring once and the leading ten covering about 0.27%. The germline V gene has CDR1 DFQATT and CDR2 SNEGSKA (reference sequence). V lost 5 bases to trimming and J lost 0 bases; unmatched junction nucleotides: 9. The CDR3 runs 15 residues. This clonotype was obtained from a newborn girl in good health. V is TRBV20-1 and J is TRBJ2-7; 8 bases fit TRBD1. What was sequenced was cord blood. As DNA, the CDR3 is TGCAGTGCTCCCAATCAGGGGGCTGTCTCCTACGAGCAGTACTTC. It specifies CSAPNQGAVSYEQYF.